The present entry profiles one T cell receptor (beta chain) with its context. Its target is unknown. This sample's treatment: roughly 10-day PBMC culture with coronavirus spike peptide pools or control peptides (ViraFEST assay). At both days 3 and 7, half the medium was replaced with fresh IL-2 medium. Once obtained from cultured CD4+ T cells, the DNA was sequenced using the Oncomine TCR Beta short-read assay. MiXCR, run by TCRdb on the PCR reads, gives a single entry per CDR3 protein. The data contain approximately 9,500 distinct CDR3 sequences, about 31% of them singletons. The sample comes from a study of vaccination and CD4 T cells after COVID-19. Whole-study context: The stimulating agents, overlapping spike peptides, came from SARS-CoV-2, HCoV-NL63, HCoV-OC43 and HCoV-229E. Whole-study findings and limits: A median roughly 87% of convalescent patients' SARS-CoV-2-reactive clones emerged only after vaccination.

Per germline, CDR1 SGHRS and CDR2 YFSETQ. The CDR3 totals 15 residues. Trimming took 4 bases from V and 3 from J, leaving 16 bases between them. The receptor was isolated from a human donor who had recovered from COVID-19. This chain uses TRBV5-1 with TRBJ1-1; tentatively, D is TRBD1 (5 bases). The sample was CD4+ T cells from blood, cultured in vitro, taken after SARS-CoV-2 vaccination. CDR3 region: CASSRSRATDTEAFF. CDR3 nucleotide sequence: TGCGCCAGCAGCCGGTCCAGGGCCACGGACACTGAAGCTTTCTTT.